This is a list of T cell receptor beta chains from one sample in a study of blood T cells in healthy people across ages. TCRdb reprocessed the 5' RACE reads via MiXCR and lists one record per CDR3 protein. The sample carries over a million distinct CDR3 sequences, over 35% recorded once. Material: blood. These receptors were taken from a woman aged 60 to 75 in good health. Each CDR3 is given with its conserved first and last residue. D genes are given only for firm matches. Not all rows give a size; the values are once, few, many and, for expanded clones, a class.

d_call j_call v_call clone_size cdr3_aa cdr3_nt
NA TRBJ2-3 TRBV11-2 NA CASSQGSGYAEADTQYF TGTGCCAGCAGCCAGGGATCGGGCTACGCAGAAGCTGATACGCAGTATTTT
TRBD1 TRBJ2-5 TRBV2 many CASSGGSDRLKRETQYF TGTGCCAGCAGTGGGGGTTCGGACAGGTTGAAGAGGGAGACCCAGTACTTC
NA TRBJ2-1 TRBV6-2/TRBV6-3 NA CASSYSLYPRDSFSYNEQFF TGTGCCAGCAGTTACTCGCTTTACCCAAGGGACTCTTTCTCCTACAATGAGCAGTTCTTC
NA TRBJ1-5 TRBV7-8 NA CASSLGRALSNQPQHF TGTGCCAGCAGCTTAGGTAGGGCGCTTAGCAATCAGCCCCAGCATTTT
NA TRBJ1-1 TRBV5-1 NA CASSLDVRNTEAFF TGCGCCAGCAGCTTGGACGTAAGGAACACTGAAGCTTTCTTT
NA TRBJ1-2 TRBV29-1 once CSAEAGGKNYGYTF TGCAGCGCTGAAGCCGGGGGGAAAAACTATGGCTACACCTTC
TRBD1 TRBJ1-1 TRBV27 NA CASSRGGEAFF TGTGCCAGCAGCCGAGGGGGCGAAGCTTTCTTT
NA TRBJ2-5 TRBV3-1 NA CASSQAGTLDETQYF TGTGCCAGCAGCCAAGCCGGGACACTAGATGAGACCCAGTACTTC
NA TRBJ2-1 TRBV5-1 few CASSLGGPRTYNEQFF TGCGCCAGCAGCTTGGGTGGACCCCGGACGTACAATGAGCAGTTCTTC
TRBD2 TRBJ2-1 TRBV3-1 once CASSQVSGRAGEQFF TGTGCCAGCAGCCAAGTGAGCGGGAGAGCGGGTGAGCAGTTCTTC
NA TRBJ1-4 TRBV29-1 NA CSVGANATNEKLFF TGCAGCGTTGGGGCCAATGCAACTAATGAAAAACTGTTTTTT
NA TRBJ2-6 TRBV29-1 NA CSVEHGSGANVLTF TGCAGCGTTGAACACGGCTCTGGGGCCAACGTCCTGACTTTC
NA TRBJ2-7 TRBV13 NA CASSLDPRVSYEQYF TGTGCCAGCAGCTTAGATCCCAGGGTCTCCTACGAGCAGTACTTC
TRBD2 TRBJ2-7 TRBV3-1 NA CASSQDPGGPPSWQYF TGTGCCAGCAGCCAAGATCCGGGAGGCCCACCCTCGTGGCAGTACTTC
NA TRBJ2-1 TRBV10-3 NA CAISEGGEQFF TGTGCCATCAGTGAGGGCGGGGAGCAGTTCTTC
NA TRBJ2-7 TRBV9 NA CASSATMGGGPSYEQYF TGTGCCAGCAGCGCTACAATGGGGGGAGGTCCCTCCTACGAGCAGTACTTC
NA TRBJ2-7 TRBV12-3/TRBV12-4 NA CASSPGTAAEQYF TGTGCCAGCAGTCCGGGGACCGCCGCCGAGCAGTACTTC
NA TRBJ2-5 TRBV6-1 NA CASTTARETQYF TGTGCCAGCACAACGGCGCGAGAGACCCAGTACTTC
NA TRBJ2-1 TRBV7-2 many CASSFSGVVSYNEQFF TGTGCCAGCAGCTTCTCAGGGGTCGTCTCCTACAATGAGCAGTTCTTC
TRBD2 TRBJ2-1 TRBV20-1 NA CSAKKAGGPLNEQFF TGCAGTGCTAAAAAAGCGGGAGGGCCCCTGAATGAGCAGTTCTTC
NA TRBJ2-7 TRBV14 NA CASSQDTSFPYEQYF TGTGCCAGCAGCCAAGATACTAGTTTTCCCTACGAGCAGTACTTC
TRBD1 TRBJ2-3 TRBV29-1 NA CSGDGQGATDTQYF TGCAGCGGAGACGGACAGGGGGCGACAGATACGCAGTATTTT
TRBD2 TRBJ2-7 TRBV29-1 NA CSVAGLAGAFSCEQYF TGCAGCGTGGCGGGACTAGCGGGAGCTTTTTCTTGCGAGCAGTACTTC
NA TRBJ1-2 TRBV2 NA CASSQRAGGSRGYTF TGTGCCAGCAGTCAACGGGCCGGGGGATCCAGGGGCTACACCTTC
NA TRBJ2-4 TRBV20-1 NA CSARAQGAKNIQYF TGCAGTGCTAGAGCCCAGGGAGCCAAAAACATTCAGTACTTC
TRBD1 TRBJ2-4 TRBV7-2 NA CASSLIGQGGHIQYF TGTGCCAGCAGCTTAATCGGACAGGGGGGACACATTCAGTACTTC
NA TRBJ1-2 TRBV28 few CASSLELGAYGYTF TGTGCCAGCAGTCTGGAGTTGGGGGCCTATGGCTACACCTTC
TRBD1 TRBJ2-6 TRBV5-1 few CASSLWTGGNSGANVLTF TGCGCCAGCAGCTTGTGGACAGGGGGAAACTCTGGGGCCAACGTCCTGACTTTC
NA TRBJ2-7 TRBV20-1 NA CSARLRGPGGEQYF TGCAGTGCTAGATTACGGGGCCCAGGGGGGGAGCAGTACTTC
NA TRBJ2-7 TRBV29-1 NA CSVEGQEGHYNEQYF TGCAGCGTTGAGGGGCAGGAGGGGCACTACAATGAGCAGTACTTC
NA TRBJ2-1 TRBV3-1 few CASSPGVDEQFF TGTGCCAGCAGCCCAGGAGTCGATGAGCAGTTCTTC
NA TRBJ2-3 TRBV5-1 few CASSLRTLPTDTQYF TGCGCCAGCAGCTTGAGGACACTACCCACAGATACGCAGTATTTT
NA TRBJ2-5 TRBV5-6 NA CASSLVREGRANEQYF TGTGCCAGCAGCTTGGTGCGGGAAGGACGGGCCAATGAGCAGTACTTC
NA TRBJ2-5 TRBV3-1 NA CASSQDDLVVGETQYF TGTGCCAGCAGCCAAGATGATCTAGTGGTTGGGGAGACCCAGTACTTC
TRBD2 TRBJ2-1 TRBV9 few CASSRPGGGEEGPYNEQFF TGTGCCAGCAGCCGACCTGGGGGAGGGGAGGAGGGTCCCTACAATGAGCAGTTCTTC
NA TRBJ1-4 TRBV11-2 NA CASSPESRGEKLFF TGTGCCAGCAGTCCAGAGTCCCGGGGTGAAAAACTGTTTTTT
NA TRBJ2-5 TRBV6-5 NA CASSYVGGRETQYF TGTGCCAGCAGTTACGTCGGGGGCCGGGAGACCCAGTACTTC
TRBD2 TRBJ2-3 TRBV29-1 NA CSVSGRGPTTATDTQYF TGCAGCGTTAGCGGGAGGGGACCAACTACCGCCACAGATACGCAGTATTTT
NA TRBJ2-7 TRBV15 few CATSRDSQSRSYEQYF TGTGCCACCAGCAGAGACAGCCAGAGTCGGTCCTACGAGCAGTACTTC
NA TRBJ2-7 TRBV12-3/TRBV12-4 NA CASSFRLGGYSYEQYF TGTGCCAGCAGTTTCCGGCTGGGTGGTTACTCCTACGAGCAGTACTTC
NA TRBJ2-5 TRBV20-1 NA CSARDERYQETQYF TGCAGTGCTAGAGACGAGCGGTACCAAGAGACCCAGTACTTC
NA TRBJ2-1 TRBV5-1 NA CASSPMIASDYNGQFF TGCGCCAGCAGCCCCATGATAGCGTCAGACTACAATGGGCAGTTCTTC
NA TRBJ1-4 TRBV6-6 NA CASSYPPGQSNERLFF TGTGCCAGCAGTTACCCACCGGGACAATCAAATGAAAGACTGTTTTTT
TRBD2 TRBJ2-7 TRBV20-1 NA CSASPIVREDSYEQYF TGCAGTGCTAGCCCCATCGTGCGGGAGGACTCCTACGAGCAGTACTTC
NA TRBJ2-1 TRBV11-2 NA CASSSMGYNEQFF TGTGCCAGCAGCTCTATGGGGTACAATGAGCAGTTCTTC
NA TRBJ2-7 TRBV6-2/TRBV6-3 NA CASRLPGAYEQYF TGTGCCAGCCGCCTGCCGGGAGCGTACGAGCAGTACTTC
NA TRBJ1-2 TRBV3-1 NA CASSQDQRGGYGYTF TGTGCCAGCAGCCAAGATCAGCGGGGGGGCTATGGCTACACCTTC
NA TRBJ2-7 TRBV29-1 many CSVEDRGASYEQYF TGCAGCGTTGAAGATAGAGGGGCCTCGTATGAGCAGTACTTC